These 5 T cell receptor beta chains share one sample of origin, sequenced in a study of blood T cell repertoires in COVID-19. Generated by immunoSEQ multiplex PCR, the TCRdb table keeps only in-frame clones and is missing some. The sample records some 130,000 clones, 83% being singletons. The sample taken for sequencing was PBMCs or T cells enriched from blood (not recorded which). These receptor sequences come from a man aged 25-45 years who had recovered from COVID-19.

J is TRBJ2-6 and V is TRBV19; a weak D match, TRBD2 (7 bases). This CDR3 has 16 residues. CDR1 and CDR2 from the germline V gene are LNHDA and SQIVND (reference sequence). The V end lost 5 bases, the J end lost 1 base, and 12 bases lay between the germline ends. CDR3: CASSGGAFSGANVLTF. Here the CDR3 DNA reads TGTGCCAGTAGTGGGGGGGCTTTTTCTGGGGCCAACGTCCTGACTTTC.

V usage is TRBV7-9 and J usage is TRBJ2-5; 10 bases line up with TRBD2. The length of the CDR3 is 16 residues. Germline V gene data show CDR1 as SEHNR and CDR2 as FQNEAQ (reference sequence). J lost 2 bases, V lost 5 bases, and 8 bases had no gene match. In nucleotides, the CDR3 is TGTGCCAGCAGCGATCCGGGACTAGCGTTACAAGAGACCCAGTACTTC. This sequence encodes CASSDPGLALQETQYF.

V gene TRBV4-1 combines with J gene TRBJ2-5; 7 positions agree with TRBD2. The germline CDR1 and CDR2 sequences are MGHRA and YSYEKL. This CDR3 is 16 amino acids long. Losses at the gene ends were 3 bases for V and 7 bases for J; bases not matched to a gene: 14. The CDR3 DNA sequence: TGCGCCAGCAGCCACCCTAGGGCGGGGGTTCTTTCGACCCAGTACTTC. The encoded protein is CASSHPRAGVLSTQYF.

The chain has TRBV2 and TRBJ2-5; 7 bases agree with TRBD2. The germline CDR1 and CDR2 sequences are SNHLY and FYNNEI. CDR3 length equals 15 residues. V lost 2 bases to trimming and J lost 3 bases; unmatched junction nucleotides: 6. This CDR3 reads CASSERGGIKETQYF. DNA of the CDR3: TGTGCCAGCAGTGAAAGGGGAGGGATTAAAGAGACCCAGTACTTC.

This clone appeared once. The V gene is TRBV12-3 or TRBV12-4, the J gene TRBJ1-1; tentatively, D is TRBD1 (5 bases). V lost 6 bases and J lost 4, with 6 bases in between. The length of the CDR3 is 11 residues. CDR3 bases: TGTGCCAGCAGGCAGGGCACTGAAGCTTTCTTT. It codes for CASRQGTEAFF.